The clone carrying this T cell receptor beta chain has just a few counts. V shed 1 base, J shed 13 bases, and the junction held 15 bases outside the gene matches. Germline CDR1 is SGHVS and CDR2 is FNYEAQ. This CDR3 spans 16 amino acids. PCR was performed a second time for about 6 to 12 cycles using a sample-barcoded 5' primer and a J-beta primer mix. TCRdb itself ran the 5' RACE reads through MiXCR, one entry per CDR3 protein. The sample yields over 1,500,000 distinct CDR3 sequences, about two fifths seen once. The data stem from a study of blood T cells in healthy people across ages. The donors, all healthy, were Caucasians living in Russia, aged about 6 to 100.

The sequence came from a human donor in good health. The chain links TRBV7-6 to TRBJ2-4; TRBD2 aligns across 8 bases. Sequencing was done on a sample of blood. CDR3 nucleotides: TGTGCCAGCAGCTTAGACGGGGGGGCCATGTACAATGAGCAGTACTTC. Translation: CASSLDGGAMYNEQYF.